The source of this T cell receptor beta chain is a study of identical twins. The sample holds many counts of this clonotype. The CDR3 contains 16 residues. The V gene lost 8 bases and the J gene lost 0 bases, with 19 bases spanning the gap. One entry per CDR3 protein results from TCRdb running MiXCR on the 5' RACE reads. The sample records approximately 350,000 distinct CDR3 sequences, around 12% being singletons. This sample was shared with a second study, whose subject was yellow fever vaccine responses in identical twins.

This TCR was recovered from a woman between 18 and 29 years old in good health. The chain links TRBV12-3 or TRBV12-4 to TRBJ1-2, with D possibly matching TRBD1 (6 bases). Sequenced sample: CD8+ T cells sorted from blood. CDR3 nucleotide sequence: TGTGCCAGCGCTGGGGGGCAGTTTAATCCTAACTATGGCTACACCTTC. It translates to CASAGGQFNPNYGYTF.